This T cell receptor (beta chain) was profiled in a study of OX40 agonist ivuxolimab in advanced cancers. Generated by immunoSEQ multiplex PCR, the TCRdb table keeps only in-frame clones and is missing some. The table has about 32,000 clones, less than 90% seen once. This CDR3 is built from 15 residues. Germline V gene sequence: CDR1 LNHDA, CDR2 SQIVND (reference sequence). The V gene end was trimmed by 3 bases and the J gene end by 0 bases; junction bases not matched to a gene: 4. The material sequenced was CD4+ or CD8+ T cells sorted from blood, taken in a trial of the OX40 agonist ivuxolimab. The receptor was derived from an adult with an advanced solid tumor such as melanoma, head and neck, liver or kidney cancer. J is TRBJ2-7 and V is TRBV19; 8 nucleotides match TRBD1. The DNA of the CDR3 is TGTGCCAGTAGTATTGGGGACAGGAGCTCCTACGAGCAGTACTTC. It encodes CASSIGDRSSYEQYF.